The source of this T cell receptor beta chain is a study of blood T cells in healthy people across ages. Germline assignment: CDR1 LGHDT and CDR2 YNNKEL (reference sequence). There are 17 residues in the CDR3. V was shortened by 4 bases and J by 1 base, with 18 bases between the two germline ends. Combining a sample-barcoded 5' primer with a J-beta primer mix, a second PCR ran for 7 to 11 cycles. Each of the cDNA molecules was tagged by a template-switch adaptor with 12 random nucleotides. TCRdb analysed the 5' RACE reads with MiXCR anew, one entry per CDR3 protein. The table lists around 620,000 distinct CDR3 sequences, 27% of them singletons.

This chain connects TRBV3-1 to TRBJ2-3; D not certain. This clonotype originated in a woman in her 70s in good health. The material sequenced was blood. CDR3 sequence: CASSRLSLGRGTDTQYF. CDR3 bases: TGTGCCAGCAGCCGCCTTAGTTTGGGAAGAGGCACAGATACGCAGTATTTT.